The source of this T cell receptor (beta chain) is a study of T cells expressing NK-cell markers. Whole-study context: TCR beta repertoires came from sorted CD3+CD56+NKG2C+, CD3+CD56+NKG2C- and CD3+CD56-NKG2C+ T cells.

CDR1 KGHDR and CDR2 SFDVKD come from the germline V gene. The CDR3 extends over 17 amino acids. TCRdb processed the 5' RACE reads again and assigns one entry to each CDR3 protein, with no DNA. The sample data list a few hundred thousand distinct CDR3 sequences. This clonotype was sampled from a young man in good health. Sequences were obtained from blood T cells: a sorted CD56 or NKG2C T cell subset, CD4+ or CD8+ T cells, or bulk PBMC T cells (not recorded which). V gene TRBV24-1 combines with J gene TRBJ2-1. This CDR3 reads CATSDLPPAGAPNEQFF.